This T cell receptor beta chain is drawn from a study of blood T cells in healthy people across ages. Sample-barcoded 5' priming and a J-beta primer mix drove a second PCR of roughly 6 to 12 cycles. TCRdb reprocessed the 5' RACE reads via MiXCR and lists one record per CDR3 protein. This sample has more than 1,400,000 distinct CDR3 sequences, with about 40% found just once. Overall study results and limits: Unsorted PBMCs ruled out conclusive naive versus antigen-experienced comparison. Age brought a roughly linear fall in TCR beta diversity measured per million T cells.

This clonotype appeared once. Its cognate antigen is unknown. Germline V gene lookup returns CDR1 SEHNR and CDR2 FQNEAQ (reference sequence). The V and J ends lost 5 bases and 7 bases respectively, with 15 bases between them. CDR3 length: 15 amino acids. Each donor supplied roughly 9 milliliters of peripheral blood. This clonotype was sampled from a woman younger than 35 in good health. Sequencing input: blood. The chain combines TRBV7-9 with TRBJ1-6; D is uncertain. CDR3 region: CASSPSAGGNSPLHF. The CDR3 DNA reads TGTGCCAGCAGCCCCTCGGCAGGAGGGAATTCACCCCTCCACTTT. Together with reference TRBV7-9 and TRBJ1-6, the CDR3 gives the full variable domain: DTGVSQNPRHKITKRGQNVTFRCDPISEHNRLYWYRQTLGQGPEFLTYFQNEAQLEKSRLLSDRFSAERPKGSFSTLEIQRTEQGDSAMYLCASSPSAGGNSPLHFGNGTRLTVT.